A selection of T cell receptor beta chains follows, all from one sample in a study of cytomegalovirus exposure and HLA in healthy donors. Produced via immunoSEQ multiplex PCR; TCRdb's table is partial and in-frame only. The repertoire holds some 200,000 clones, around four fifths seen once, with about 1.8% in the top ten. The sample taken for sequencing was PBMCs. The receptors originated from a man aged 50-59 years in good health and CMV-seronegative. The CDR3 runs from the conserved cysteine through the conserved F or W. The D gene is left open where the match is weak. Rows give clone size only sometimes, using once, few, many, or a class for an expanded clone.

d_gene,j_gene,abundance,v_gene,CDR3nt,CDR3aa
-,TRBJ1-4,-,TRBV2,TGTGCCAGCAGTGCAAGGGCAGGGGAAAAACTGTTTTTT,CASSARAGEKLFF
TRBD2,TRBJ2-1,-,TRBV6-4,TGTGCCAGCAGTGCGAGCGGGGACCACAATGAGCAGTTCTTC,CASSASGDHNEQFF
-,TRBJ2-1,-,TRBV4-1,TGCGCCAGCAGCCAAGTTTACTCCCGGGACTCGTCCTTCGATGAGCAGTTCTTC,CASSQVYSRDSSFDEQFF
TRBD2,TRBJ2-7,few,TRBV2,TGTGCCAGCAGAGGGACTAGCTCCTCCGAGCAGTACTTC,CASRGTSSSEQYF
TRBD2,TRBJ2-3,-,TRBV5-1,TGCGCCAGCAGCGGCACTAGCGGGAGCACAGATACGCAGTATTTT,CASSGTSGSTDTQYF
-,TRBJ1-6,-,TRBV7-2,TGTGCCAGCAGCCTCACTCACGATTCACCCCTCCACTTT,CASSLTHDSPLHF
-,TRBJ1-3,-,TRBV28,TGTGCCAGCAGTTTAGCAGGGTCTGGAAACACCATATATTTT,CASSLAGSGNTIYF
TRBD1,TRBJ1-1,-,TRBV27,TGTGCCAGCAGTATCGCCCCAGGGGGCACTGAAGCTTTCTTT,CASSIAPGGTEAFF
-,TRBJ2-7,-,TRBV5-1,TGCGCCAGCAGCTTGACCAGGGGGGACGAGCAGTACTTC,CASSLTRGDEQYF
TRBD2,TRBJ2-1,-,TRBV19,TGTGCCAGTAGTATAGAGCTAGCGGACAATGAGCAGTTCTTC,CASSIELADNEQFF
-,TRBJ2-5,few,TRBV11-2,TGTGCCAGCAGCCTCGATTACAGGTCCAGGGAGACCCAGTACTTC,CASSLDYRSRETQYF
TRBD2,TRBJ2-1,once,TRBV7-9,TGTGCCAGCAGCTTCCTTAGCGGGAGTAAGGGCAATGAGCAGTTCTTC,CASSFLSGSKGNEQFF
-,TRBJ1-2,-,TRBV5-6,TGTGCCAGCAGCTTGGTGGGGAGTGGCTACACCTTC,CASSLVGSGYTF
TRBD2,TRBJ2-5,-,TRBV6-5,TGTGCCAGCAGTGCTAGCGGGAGCGGGGAGACCCAGTACTTC,CASSASGSGETQYF
TRBD2,TRBJ2-1,-,TRBV27,TGTGCCAGCACCGGGACTAGCGGGAGGGATGAGCAGTTCTTC,CASTGTSGRDEQFF
TRBD1,TRBJ1-2,-,TRBV19,TGTGCCAGTAGTCGGGGACAGGGAAGGAGGTTCGCTGGCTACACCTTC,CASSRGQGRRFAGYTF
-,TRBJ2-7,-,TRBV29-1,TGCAGCGCCGGGGAACAGGGCTACGAGCAGTACTTC,CSAGEQGYEQYF
-,TRBJ2-2,few,TRBV2,TGTGCCAGCAGTGGCGCACTGCGGGCAACCGGGGAGCTGTTTTTT,CASSGALRATGELFF
-,TRBJ2-6,-,TRBV6-6,TGTGCCAGCAGTTACTCGAGTGGGGCCAACGTCCTGACTTTC,CASSYSSGANVLTF
-,TRBJ2-2,-,TRBV9,TGTGCCAGCAGCGTAGTATCTTTAACCGGGGAGCTGTTTTTT,CASSVVSLTGELFF
-,TRBJ2-7,-,TRBV28,TGTGCCAGCAGTTTCAGGGCTCCACGGGTTGGTCGCTACGAGCAGTACTTC,CASSFRAPRVGRYEQYF
-,TRBJ1-1,few,TRBV11-2,TGTGCCAGCAGCTCATACACGAACACTGAAGCTTTCTTT,CASSSYTNTEAFF
-,TRBJ2-7,-,TRBV29-1,TGCAGCGTTGTGACAGAAAAACCTTACGAGCAGTACTTC,CSVVTEKPYEQYF
TRBD2,TRBJ2-7,few,TRBV19,TGTGCCAGTAGTATACCCAATGACAGGGGGCGAACTAGCGGGAGGGTCTACGAGCAGTACTTC,CASSIPNDRGRTSGRVYEQYF
TRBD2,TRBJ2-7,few,TRBV18,TGTGCCAGCTCACAACCGGGGACTAGTTCCTACGAGCAGTACTTC,CASSQPGTSSYEQYF
TRBD2,TRBJ2-3,few,TRBV18,TGTGCCAGCTCATCCACTAGCGGGAGGGCGGAGTATTTT,CASSSTSGRAEYF
-,TRBJ1-2,once,TRBV30,TGTGCCTGGATCCCCAACTTCTCTATTAACTATGGCTACACCTTC,CAWIPNFSINYGYTF
-,TRBJ2-1,-,TRBV19,TGTGCCAGTAGAGAGAGCTCCTACAATGAGCAGTTCTTC,CASRESSYNEQFF
-,TRBJ1-1,-,TRBV27,TGTGCCAGCAGTTTATCGAGAAGGAACACTGAAGCTTTCTTT,CASSLSRRNTEAFF
TRBD1,TRBJ2-7,-,TRBV4-1,TGCGCCAGCAGCCAAACAACTCCGGGACAGGGGCTTTACGAGCAGTACTTC,CASSQTTPGQGLYEQYF
TRBD2,TRBJ2-4,-,TRBV7-8,TGTGCCAGCAGCTACCTGGGACTAGCGGGAGGGTTGAAAAACATTCAGTACTTC,CASSYLGLAGGLKNIQYF
-,TRBJ2-7,-,TRBV28,TGTGCCAGCAGTCGGGACTTAACGGACGAGCAGTACTTC,CASSRDLTDEQYF
-,TRBJ1-4,-,TRBV27,TGTGCCAGCAGAGGGGGGGGGCTGGGGGAAAAACTGTTTTTT,CASRGGGLGEKLFF
TRBD1,TRBJ2-3,-,TRBV9,TGTGCCAGCAGCGTCTCAACAGGGGAAGGCACAGATACGCAGTATTTT,CASSVSTGEGTDTQYF
TRBD2,TRBJ2-7,-,TRBV28,TGTGCCAGCCTCGTCGGCGGGGGGGGCCACTCCTACGAGCAGTACTTC,CASLVGGGGHSYEQYF
TRBD2,TRBJ2-1,-,TRBV7-8,TGTGCCAGCAGAAGAGCGGGAGGTTCCTACAATGAGCAGTTCTTC,CASRRAGGSYNEQFF
-,TRBJ2-7,-,TRBV6-1,TGTGCCAGCAGTGATCTAAGGGGTTGGGACGAGCAGTACTTC,CASSDLRGWDEQYF
TRBD2,TRBJ2-7,once,TRBV9,TGTGCCAGCAGCGTAGACTTATCGACTAGCGGAACCTACGAGCAGTACTTC,CASSVDLSTSGTYEQYF
TRBD2,TRBJ2-4,-,TRBV4-1,TGCGCCAGCAGCCAAGTAGGACTAGCGGGAACCGCCAAAAACATTCAGTACTTC,CASSQVGLAGTAKNIQYF
TRBD1,TRBJ2-2,-,TRBV29-1,TGCAGCGTTGCGGGACAGGGTGTAAGCACCGGGGAGCTGTTTTTT,CSVAGQGVSTGELFF
-,TRBJ2-7,-,TRBV9,TGTGCCAGCAGCCCCCGGAGGGGCTCCTACGAGCAGTACTTC,CASSPRRGSYEQYF
-,TRBJ1-5,-,TRBV9,TGTGCCAGCAGCGATGGGGGAGGTCATCAGCCCCAGCATTTT,CASSDGGGHQPQHF
TRBD1,TRBJ1-1,-,TRBV5-1,TGCGCCAGCAGCCCGGACAGGGTGACCGCCGGAACTGAAGCTTTCTTT,CASSPDRVTAGTEAFF
TRBD2,TRBJ2-3,once,TRBV18,TGTGCCAGCTCACCACGTCGACTAGCAGCTGCCACAGATACGCAGTATTTT,CASSPRRLAAATDTQYF
-,TRBJ2-2,-,TRBV18,TGTGCCAGCTCACCAGGGTTCGGGACCGGGGAGCTGTTTTTT,CASSPGFGTGELFF
TRBD2,TRBJ2-7,-,TRBV7-8,TGTGCCAGCAGCTTTGGGGCTCCGGGACTAGCGGGAGCAAACGAGCAGTACTTC,CASSFGAPGLAGANEQYF
-,TRBJ1-1,-,TRBV27,TGTGCCAGCAGTTTACTGGGCCCCACTGAAGCTTTCTTT,CASSLLGPTEAFF
-,TRBJ2-2,-,TRBV29-1,TGCAGCGTTCCACTAGCTAACACCGGGGAGCTGTTTTTT,CSVPLANTGELFF
-,TRBJ2-1,-,TRBV27,TGTGCCAGCAGTCAGTCTAGCTCGTACAATGAGCAGTTCTTC,CASSQSSSYNEQFF